This T cell receptor beta chain was captured in a study of T cell responses to AZD1222 COVID-19 vaccine. TCRdb keeps only in-frame clones here, not all; method: immunoSEQ multiplex PCR. Here the sample spans around 71,000 clones, about 82% being singletons. General study findings and limits: Spike-specific TCR breadth rose after two AZD1222 doses, and depth rose as well. White British donors predominated, females outnumbered males, and clonal diversity was possibly underestimated.

V lost 2 bases to trimming and J lost 7 bases; unmatched junction nucleotides: 5. The CDR3 loop spans 14 amino acids. Germline V gene sequence: CDR1 MNHEY, CDR2 SVGEGT. In the case of this clone: Its antigen is currently unknown.

The specimen comprised peripheral blood, sampled on day 0 of AZD1222 vaccination. V gene TRBV6-2 or TRBV6-3 combines with J gene TRBJ1-1; 9 bases are a match to TRBD1. This sequence originates from an adult in good health. This chain's CDR3 is CASSYGGQGLEAFF. CDR3 coding DNA: TGTGCCAGCAGTTACGGGGGACAGGGCCTTGAAGCTTTCTTT.